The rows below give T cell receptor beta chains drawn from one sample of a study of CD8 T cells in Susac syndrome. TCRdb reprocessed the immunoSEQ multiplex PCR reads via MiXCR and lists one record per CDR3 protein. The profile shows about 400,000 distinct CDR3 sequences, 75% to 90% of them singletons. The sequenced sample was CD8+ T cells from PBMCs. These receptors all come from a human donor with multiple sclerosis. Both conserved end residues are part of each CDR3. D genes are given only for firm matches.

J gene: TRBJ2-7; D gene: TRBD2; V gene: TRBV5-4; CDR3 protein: CASRIAGGTPYEQYF
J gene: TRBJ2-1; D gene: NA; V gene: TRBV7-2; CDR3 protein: CASSLVEGLGYNEQFF
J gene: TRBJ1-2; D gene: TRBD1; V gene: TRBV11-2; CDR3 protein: CASSFTGGLGYTF
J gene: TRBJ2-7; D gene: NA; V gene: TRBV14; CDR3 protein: CASSQAQEFYEQYF
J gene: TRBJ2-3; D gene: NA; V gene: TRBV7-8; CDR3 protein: CASSVASTDTQYF
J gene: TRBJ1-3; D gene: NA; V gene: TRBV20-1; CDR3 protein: CSAISAYSGNTIYF
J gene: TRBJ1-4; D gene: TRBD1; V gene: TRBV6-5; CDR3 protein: CASGLWTGTNEKLFF
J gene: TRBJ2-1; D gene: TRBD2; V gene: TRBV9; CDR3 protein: CASARLAATEQFF
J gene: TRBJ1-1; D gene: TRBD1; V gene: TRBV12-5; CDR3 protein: CASGFAGTGGRIDTEAFF
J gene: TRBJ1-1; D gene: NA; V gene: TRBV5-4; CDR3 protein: CASTRGVGTEAFF